Sequencing of this TCR beta chain was carried out in a study of shared clonotypes between healthy human individuals. Naive CD8 populations comprised CD45RO-negative cells positively selected for CCR7, excluding terminally differentiated effector memory CD45RA+ cells. There are a few counts of this clone. Its antigen is as yet unknown. The authors ran the assay at deep level. The assay was immunoSEQ multiplex PCR, and TCRdb's table has in-frame clones only and misses some. The sample has 2 million to 2.5 million clones, more than 85% seen once; the top ten hold under 2%. With 5 bases clipped from V and 7 bases from J, the junction kept 3 bases outside the gene matches. This CDR3 contains 12 residues. Germline V gene lookup returns CDR1 SGHAT and CDR2 FQNNGV. Study findings and constraints: Non-shared clonotypes had lower generation probabilities than clonotypes shared by all four sorted-subset donors. Clonotype sharing among donors was expected to depend on sequencing depth.

This receptor was obtained from a man younger than 30 in good health. Some clones in this sample may be carry-over from other donors' samples. Sequenced sample: naive CD8+ T cells from PBMCs. V is TRBV11-2 and J is TRBJ2-7, with TRBD1 identical over 9 bases. The CDR3 region has the DNA TGTGCCAGCAGCCCGGACAGGGGAGAGCAGTACTTC. Translated, it gives CASSPDRGEQYF.